The present entry profiles one TCR beta chain with its context. Its antigen remains unidentified. With the read ending 3 residues before the CDR3 end, the germline J gene is used to fill in that end. This sample was included in a study of Tregs in tolerant kidney transplant recipients. The study's findings and limits: Tolerant patients' donor-specific Tregs expanded beyond overall Tregs, suggesting antigen-driven growth.

CDR1 and CDR2 from the germline V gene are PRHDT and FYEKMQ (reference sequence). This CDR3 is built from 16 residues. V lost 1 base and J 7 bases, leaving 16 bases between the germline ends. Unstimulated regulatory T cells (CD4+CD25+CD127-), CD4+CD25- non-regulatory cells, CD4 and CD8 cells were FACS-sorted from thawed PBMCs. Only in-frame clones appear in the TCRdb table, and some are missing; sequencing was by immunoSEQ multiplex PCR. In total, the table holds 25,000 to 35,000 clones. V is TRBV13 and J is TRBJ2-2; D might be TRBD2 (5 bases). This specimen consisted of CD8+ T cells from blood, obtained before the transplant. This sequence originates from a human donor who received a combined kidney and bone marrow transplant. The CDR3 loop is CASSLAPGKQGGELFF. The part of the CDR3 DNA that was read is TGTGCCAGCAGCTTAGCCCCGGGGAAGCAAGGCGGGGAG.